There are many counts of the clone carrying this T cell receptor (beta chain). The data originate from a study of Graves' ophthalmopathy and Graves' hyperthyroidism. Researchers took RNA transcripts and amplified TCR beta CDR3 regions from them. An initial RT-PCR round employing HTBI primers preceded a second-round multiplex PCR. TCRdb recomputed calls from the multiplex PCR reads with MiXCR, one row per CDR3 protein. The sample gives 40,000 to 45,000 distinct CDR3 sequences, 52% of which show up once; roughly 18% is in the top ten. V gave up 3 bases and J gave up 5 bases, with 13 bases separating them. Germline V lookup: CDR1 SGHVS, CDR2 FQNEAQ. There are 15 residues in the CDR3.

The chain is built from TRBV7-8 and TRBJ2-2; D possibly corresponds to TRBD2 (6 bases). The clonotype originates from an adult man with Graves' ophthalmopathy. The source material was peripheral blood. The DNA for the CDR3 is TGTGCCAGCAGCTTGGCGGGGCGGAGGACCGGGGAGCTGTTTTTT. Protein: CASSLAGRRTGELFF.